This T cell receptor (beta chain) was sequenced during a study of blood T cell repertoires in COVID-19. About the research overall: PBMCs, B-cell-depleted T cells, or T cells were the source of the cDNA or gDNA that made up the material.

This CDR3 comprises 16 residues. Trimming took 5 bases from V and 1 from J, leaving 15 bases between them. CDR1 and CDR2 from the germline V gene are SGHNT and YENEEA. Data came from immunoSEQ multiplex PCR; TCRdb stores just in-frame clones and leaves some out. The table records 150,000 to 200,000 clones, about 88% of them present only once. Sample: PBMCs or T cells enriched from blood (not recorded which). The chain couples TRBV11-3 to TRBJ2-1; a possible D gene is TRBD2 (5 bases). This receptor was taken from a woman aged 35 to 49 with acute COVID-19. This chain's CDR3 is CASSSGLGASYNEQFF. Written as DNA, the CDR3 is TGTGCCAGCAGCAGCGGTTTGGGCGCTTCCTACAATGAGCAGTTCTTC.